The text below deals with one T cell receptor beta chain. As yet, its antigen is unknown. Germline assignment: CDR1 MRHNA and CDR2 SNTAGT. Trimming cost V 0 bases and J 5 bases, with 17 bases left between them. The length of the CDR3 is 16 residues. The sample comes from a study of cytomegalovirus exposure and HLA in healthy donors. 13 Jbeta primers and 60 Vbeta primers were used for the PCR. Measured with immunoSEQ multiplex PCR; TCRdb has only the in-frame clones, and not every one. The top ten hold about 6% of the sample, which has approximately 190,000 clones, nearly 80% seen once. Broader study findings: Using a false discovery rate of 0.05, a later analysis showed that 16,951 TCR beta sequences were associated with HLA alleles. Follow-up analysis seemed to connect common viral pathogens with several of the most significant clusters identified. According to a later analysis, most TCR beta chains associated with CMV appeared HLA-restricted.

The sequenced sample was PBMCs. The chain uses TRBV6-4 and TRBJ2-7, with D possibly matching TRBD1 (6 bases). The source is a woman between 25 and 40 years old in good health and CMV-seropositive. This chain's CDR3 is CASSDSQGSSRNEQYF. DNA for the CDR3: TGTGCCAGCAGTGACTCACAGGGTAGTAGTAGGAACGAGCAGTACTTC.